Listed here is a single TCR beta chain. As yet, its antigen is unknown. One end of the junction does not line up with germline, which may come from a read error. The sample is drawn from a study of shared clonotypes between healthy human individuals. In the study overall: The donor pool was made up of two women and three men aged 18 to 49.

There are 13 residues in the CDR3. Germline assignment: CDR1 SSHAT and CDR2 FNYEAQ (reference sequence). General study points: Sampling covered blood only; tissue repertoires likely differ.

Using immunoSEQ multiplex PCR, the repertoire was profiled, and TCRdb retains in-frame clones only, with some absent. There are about 1 million clones in the sample; 65% to 80% occur only once, and 1.4% lies in the top ten. This TCR derives from a man between 18 and 35 years old in good health. Sequenced material: memory CD4+ T cells sorted from blood. The subset was: CD45RA-negative fraction. This chain joins TRBV7-7 and TRBJ2-2; TRBD1 agrees at 10 bases. The CDR3 spells CASSLGDRGELFF. CDR3 in DNA: TGTGCTAGCAGCTTAGGGGACAGGGGAGAGCTGTTTTTT. The variable domain in full, completed from reference TRBV7-7 and TRBJ2-2, reads GAGVSQSPRYKVTKRGQDVTLRCDPISSHATLYWYQQALGQGPEFLTYFNYEAQPDKSGLPSDRFSAERPEGSISTLTIQRTEQRDSAMYRCASSLGDRGELFFGEGSRLTVL.